The 10 T cell receptor beta chains below come from one sample, sequenced in a study of OX40 agonist ivuxolimab in advanced cancers. The repertoire was sequenced with immunoSEQ multiplex PCR; TCRdb's copy has only in-frame clones and lacks some. The sample yields tens of thousands of clones, about 80% seen once. The material sequenced was CD4+ or CD8+ T cells sorted from blood, taken in a trial of the OX40 agonist ivuxolimab. These receptors all come from an adult with an advanced solid tumor such as melanoma, head and neck, liver or kidney cancer.

CDR3: CASSLRQLGTTGANVLTF. CDR3 nucleotides: TGTGCCAGCAGCCTACGCCAGCTGGGAACTACTGGGGCCAACGTCCTGACTTTC. V is TRBV7-2 and J is TRBJ2-6; no definite D call. The V end lost 5 bases, the J end lost 2 bases, and 19 bases lay between the germline ends. Germline V gene data show CDR1 as SGHTA and CDR2 as FQGNSA. This CDR3 contains 18 residues.

The chain has TRBV5-6 and TRBJ2-5, with 10 bases lining up with TRBD2. V lost 0 bases to trimming and J lost 4 bases; unmatched junction nucleotides: 6. Germline CDR1 and CDR2: SGHDT and YYEEEE. This CDR3 is 16 amino acids long. This chain's CDR3 is CASSLVPSGGGETQYF. CDR3 sequence (DNA): TGTGCCAGCAGCTTGGTTCCTAGCGGGGGAGGAGAGACCCAGTACTTC. The whole variable domain, filled in from reference TRBV5-6 and TRBJ2-5, reads DAGVTQSPTHLIKTRGQQVTLRCSPKSGHDTVSWYQQALGQGPQFIFQYYEEEERQRGNFPDRFSGHQFPNYSSELNVNALLLGDSALYLCASSLVPSGGGETQYFGPGTRLLVL.

J is TRBJ1-2 and V is TRBV6-1; D unclear. V shed 1 base and J shed 7 bases, with 10 bases lying between them. Germline V lookup: CDR1 MNHNS, CDR2 SASEGT. The length of the CDR3 is 13 residues. The CDR3 DNA sequence: TGTGCCAGCAGTGAAGTCGGGCGGGGTGGCTACACCTTC. Translated, it gives CASSEVGRGGYTF.

The chain couples TRBV9 to TRBJ2-5; TRBD2 aligns across 9 bases. Per the germline V gene, CDR1 is SGDLS and CDR2 is YYNGEE. The J segment lost 5 bases and the V segment lost 4 bases, leaving 9 bases of the junction unmatched. The CDR3 runs to 15 residues. CDR3 sequence: CASSPRGGESETQYF. The CDR3 bases are TGTGCCAGCAGCCCCCGCGGGGGGGAAAGCGAGACCCAGTACTTC.

The rearrangement uses TRBV4-3 and TRBJ2-7; no definite D call. Per the germline V gene, CDR1 is LGHNA and CDR2 is YSLEER. The CDR3 runs to 13 residues. V was cut by 0 bases and J by 6 bases, with 9 bases left in between. DNA of the CDR3: TGCGCCAGCAGCCAAGATATCGTCAGCGAGCAGTACTTC. Translation gives CASSQDIVSEQYF.

The rearrangement joins TRBV7-5 to TRBJ1-1; TRBD1 is taken as the D call from the table, unchecked against the DNA. TRBV7-5 is deemed a pseudogene. This CDR3 is 15 amino acids long. CDR3 in amino acids: CARSPGQGKHTEAFF. In DNA form, the CDR3 reads TGTGCCAGAAGCCCTGGACAGGGCAAGCACACTGAAGCTTTCTTT.

The J gene is TRBJ2-1, the V gene TRBV5-6, with 7 bases fitting TRBD1. CDR1 is SGHDT and CDR2 is YYEEEE in the germline V gene. The CDR3 loop spans 16 amino acids. J was trimmed by 0 bases and V by 3 bases; bases with no gene match: 6. CDR3 nucleotide sequence: TGTGCCAGCAGCTGGACGACAGGGAACTCCTACAATGAGCAGTTCTTC. Protein sequence: CASSWTTGNSYNEQFF.

This chain joins TRBV5-5 and TRBJ2-2; D not certain. The germline CDR1 and CDR2 sequences are SGHKS and YYEKEE (reference sequence). V was pared by 4 bases and J by 1 base, with 17 bases between. The CDR3 totals 17 residues. In DNA, the CDR3 is TGTGCCAGCAGCCCAACCCCTCAACTCCTGAACACCGGGGAGCTGTTTTTT. Translation gives CASSPTPQLLNTGELFF.

The rearrangement joins TRBV30 to TRBJ2-7; perhaps D is TRBD1 or TRBD2 (6 bases each). Germline V gene sequence: CDR1 GTSNPN, CDR2 SVGIG (reference sequence). The CDR3 sequence is 12 residues long. Trimming took 8 bases from V and 6 from J, leaving 17 bases between them. Here the CDR3 reads CAHSGGWGEQYF. The CDR3 DNA reads as TGTGCCCACTCCGGGGGCTGGGGCGAGCAGTACTTC.

CDR3 in amino acids: CASRNGPYEQYF. The CDR3 nucleotides are TGTGCCAGCAGGAATGGACCTTACGAGCAGTACTTC. This sequence joins TRBV6-5 and TRBJ2-7; D remains unclear. The V and J ends lost 6 bases and 4 bases respectively, with 10 bases between them. Per the germline V gene, CDR1 is MNHEY and CDR2 is SVGAGI. The CDR3 is 12 amino acids.